These 18 T cell receptor beta chains were all obtained from the same sample, sequenced in a study of cytomegalovirus exposure and HLA in healthy donors. The PCR had 60 Vbeta and 13 Jbeta primers. Assay: immunoSEQ multiplex PCR; the TCRdb copy retains only in-frame clones and omits some. This sample contains 75,000 to 80,000 clones. The specimen was PBMCs. Source of these receptors: a man between 18 and 29 years old in good health and CMV-seropositive.

V is TRBV6-5 and J is TRBJ1-3; D not resolved. The CDR3 covers 16 residues. CDR1 is MNHEY and CDR2 is SVGAGI in the germline V gene. V shed 4 bases and J shed 4 bases, with 17 bases lying between them. CDR3 in amino acids: CASSSSEIWSGNTIYF. CDR3 nucleotides: TGTGCCAGCAGTTCCTCAGAGATATGGTCAGGAAACACCATATATTTT.

The rearrangement joins TRBV11-2 to TRBJ1-1; TRBD1 matches 7 bases. With V trimmed by 1 base and J by 3 bases, 8 bases remained unmatched. The CDR3 loop spans 16 amino acids. The germline gives CDR1 SGHAT, CDR2 FQNNGV. As DNA, the CDR3 is TGTGCCAGCAGCTTAGGTAGGGGGCGAAGAGACACTGAAGCTTTCTTT. Amino acids: CASSLGRGRRDTEAFF.

This chain connects TRBV19 to TRBJ1-1, with 9 nucleotides matching TRBD1. Germline loops: CDR1 LNHDA, CDR2 SQIVND (reference sequence). Trimming removed 6 bases from V and 4 bases from J; junction bases left unmatched: 3. CDR3 length equals 13 residues. The CDR3 DNA reads TGTGCCAGTAGCGACAGGGGGGTCACTGAAGCTTTCTTT. Its translation: CASSDRGVTEAFF. Combining the CDR3 with reference TRBV19 and TRBJ1-1 gives the whole variable domain DGGITQSPKYLFRKEGQNVTLSCEQNLNHDAMYWYRQDPGQGLRLIYYSQIVNDFQKGDIAEGYSVSREKKESFPLTVTSAQKNPTAFYLCASSDRGVTEAFFGQGTRLTVV.

This chain connects TRBV30 to TRBJ2-1; 7 bases align to TRBD1. CDR3 size: 14 residues. J lost 4 bases, V lost 5 bases, and 8 bases had no gene match. Per the germline V gene, CDR1 is GTSNPN and CDR2 is SVGIG (reference sequence). This chain's CDR3 is CAWDSRTGYNEQFF. The CDR3 DNA is TGTGCCTGGGATAGCAGGACAGGATACAATGAGCAGTTCTTC.

This chain uses TRBV9 with TRBJ2-3; 8 bases are shared with TRBD2. Germline V CDR1 and CDR2: SGDLS, YYNGEE. The CDR3 has 16 residues. The V segment lost 0 bases and the J segment 2 bases; nucleotides outside the gene matches: 5. The CDR3 loop is CASSVEISGITDTQYF. DNA for the CDR3: TGTGCCAGCAGCGTAGAAATTAGCGGGATCACAGATACGCAGTATTTT.

V is TRBV4-1 and J is TRBJ2-7; 11 nucleotides align to TRBD2. The germline CDR1 and CDR2 sequences are MGHRA and YSYEKL. The CDR3 consists of 15 residues. V dropped 6 bases and J dropped 4; count of bases not matched to a gene: 8. The CDR3: CASRELAGGRYEQYF. The DNA for the CDR3 is TGCGCCAGCAGGGAGCTAGCGGGGGGCCGATACGAGCAGTACTTC.

As for this clone: Mismatch with germline at one junction end may stem from a read error. Different DNA sequences within this sample yield the same CDR3. V usage is TRBV6-6 and J usage is TRBJ1-6, with TRBD1 as a possible D gene (5 bases). The CDR3 is 15 residues long. Germline loops: CDR1 MNHNY, CDR2 SVGAGI (reference sequence). CDR3 DNA: TGTGCCAGCACCCGCGGGGGGTCCTATAATTCCCCCCTCCACTTT. It codes for CASTRGGSYNSPLHF.

The V call is TRBV6-5, the J call TRBJ1-6, with D unclear. Germline V gene lookup returns CDR1 MNHEY and CDR2 SVGAGI. The ends were cut back, 0 bases at V and 9 bases at J, with 15 bases in the middle. The CDR3 runs 16 residues. The CDR3 loop is CASSYSELRRGSPLHF. In DNA form, the CDR3 reads TGTGCCAGCAGTTACTCGGAACTAAGGCGCGGTTCACCCCTCCACTTT.

The chain couples TRBV18 to TRBJ2-2; D possibly corresponds to TRBD1 (6 bases). Between the trimmed V and J ends, which lost 4 bases and 0 bases, there was a span of 15 bases. This CDR3 is 17 amino acids long. Germline assignment: CDR1 KGHSH and CDR2 LQKENI. The chain's CDR3 is CASSLMPGQPNTGELFF. As DNA, the CDR3 is TGTGCCAGCTCACTGATGCCGGGACAACCGAACACCGGGGAGCTGTTTTTT.

J is TRBJ2-1 and V is TRBV4-1; TRBD2 matches 14 bases. Germline CDR1 MGHRA, CDR2 YSYEKL. V was pared by 3 bases and J by 10 bases, with 5 bases of the junction left unmatched. The CDR3 has 15 residues. CDR3 amino acids: CASSQGLAGVEEQFF. In DNA form, the CDR3 reads TGCGCCAGCAGCCAGGGACTAGCGGGAGTTGAGGAGCAGTTCTTC.

This sequence joins TRBV6-5 and TRBJ1-2; perhaps TRBD1 as D (6 bases). V lost 6 bases to trimming and J lost 13 bases, with 18 bases between them. This CDR3 is built from 12 residues. Germline V gene lookup returns CDR1 MNHEY and CDR2 SVGAGI. The CDR3 sequence is CASSLRQAAPTF. For the CDR3, the DNA is TGTGCCAGCAGCCTCCGACAGGCGGCTCCCACCTTC.

The chain has TRBV2 and TRBJ1-2, with 7 bases aligning to TRBD1. CDR1 is SNHLY and CDR2 is FYNNEI in the germline V gene. J lost 4 bases, V lost 8 bases, and 7 bases had no gene match. CDR3 length equals 13 residues. In DNA, the CDR3 is TGTGCCAGCCTAGTATACAGGGGCTATGGCTACACCTTC. Protein: CASLVYRGYGYTF. The full variable domain, with the rest looked up from reference TRBV2 and TRBJ1-2, is EPEVTQTPSHQVTQMGQEVILRCVPISNHLYFYWYRQILGQKVEFLVSFYNNEISEKSEIFDDQFSVERPDGSNFTLKIRSTKLEDSAMYFCASLVYRGYGYTFGSGTRLTVV.

This chain joins TRBV4-1 and TRBJ2-2; 10 nucleotides match TRBD2. The V segment lost 3 bases and the J segment 5 bases; nucleotides outside the gene matches: 15. The CDR3 spans 19 residues. Germline V gene sequence: CDR1 MGHRA, CDR2 YSYEKL. The CDR3 loop reads CASSHWGGTTSGQTGELFF. In DNA form, the CDR3 reads TGCGCCAGCAGCCATTGGGGGGGGACGACTAGCGGGCAGACCGGGGAGCTGTTTTTT.

CDR3 region: CASNPLTEDQPQHF. CDR3 nucleotide sequence: TGTGCCAGCAATCCGCTGACAGAGGATCAGCCCCAGCATTTT. The V and J genes are TRBV28 and TRBJ1-5, with D perhaps TRBD1 (5 bases). The germline V and J ends were trimmed by 7 bases and 5 bases, with 15 bases remaining between them. Per germline, CDR1 MDHEN and CDR2 SYDVKM. This CDR3 spans 14 amino acids.

The chain joins TRBV5-1 to TRBJ2-5; TRBD1 matches 9 bases. The CDR3 consists of 15 residues. V dropped 0 bases and J dropped 4; count of bases not matched to a gene: 4. Germline loops: CDR1 SGHRS, CDR2 YFSETQ. This chain's CDR3 is CASSLAGTGRETQYF. DNA of the CDR3: TGCGCCAGCAGCTTGGCCGGGACAGGGAGAGAGACCCAGTACTTC.

J is TRBJ2-5 and V is TRBV30; 9 positions match TRBD2. V dropped 3 bases and J dropped 5; count of bases not matched to a gene: 4. CDR3 length equals 13 residues. The germline gives CDR1 GTSNPN, CDR2 SVGIG (reference sequence). The DNA of the CDR3 is TGTGCCTGGAGAATAGCGGGGGTGGAGACCCAGTACTTC. Its protein is CAWRIAGVETQYF.

This chain connects TRBV5-4 to TRBJ2-1; 9 bases agree with TRBD1. The CDR3 length is 16 residues. V lost 0 bases to trimming and J lost 5 bases; unmatched junction nucleotides: 6. CDR1 and CDR2 from the germline V gene are SGHNT and YYREEE (reference sequence). The CDR3 sequence is CASSLEGQGGHNEQFF. In DNA, the CDR3 is TGTGCCAGCAGCTTGGAGGGACAGGGTGGCCACAATGAGCAGTTCTTC.

The chain uses TRBV27 and TRBJ1-1, with a weak D call TRBD1 (6 bases). Germline V CDR1 and CDR2: MNHEY, SMNVEV (reference sequence). The V end lost 2 bases, the J end lost 3 bases, and 10 bases lay between the germline ends. The CDR3 extends over 14 amino acids. The CDR3, as DNA: TGTGCCAGCAGTTTAGGGGGCGGTGACACTGAAGCTTTCTTT. Translating gives CASSLGGGDTEAFF.